The rows below give T cell receptor beta chains drawn from one sample of a study of cytomegalovirus exposure and HLA in healthy donors. The method was immunoSEQ multiplex PCR; TCRdb's version includes in-frame clones alone and lacks a portion of them. The table includes 90,000 to 95,000 clones, about 85% detected once. Material: PBMCs. Source of these receptors: a girl aged 2-10 years in good health and CMV-seropositive. Each CDR3 is given with its conserved first and last residue. The order of the fields is clone size, J gene, V gene, D gene, CDR3 DNA, CDR3 protein. The D gene is left open where the match is weak. For some rows the clone size is stated as once, few or many, or as a class when expanded; others skip it.

- | TRBJ2-6 | TRBV6-4 | - | TGTGCCAGCAGTGAGGTTTTCAGGGGCTGGGGGGCCAACGTCCTGACTTTC | CASSEVFRGWGANVLTF
few | TRBJ2-7 | TRBV13 | TRBD1 | TGTGCCAGCAGCCCTAGCGGCGGACAGGGGGGCTCCTACGAGCAGTACTTC | CASSPSGGQGGSYEQYF
- | TRBJ2-7 | TRBV6-5 | TRBD1 | TGTGCCAGCGAGACGGACAGGGTCCGGTACTTC | CASETDRVRYF
- | TRBJ2-5 | TRBV30 | - | TGTGCCTGGAGTGGCGGGGGCAGACAAGAGACCCAGTACTTC | CAWSGGGRQETQYF
- | TRBJ2-7 | TRBV4-2 | - | TGTGCCAGCAGCCAAGTAGTTCGGGTCTCCGGGTTGAACGAGCAGTACTTC | CASSQVVRVSGLNEQYF
- | TRBJ2-5 | TRBV5-1 | - | TGCGCCAGCAGCTTCCGACCACAGGAGACCCAGTACTTC | CASSFRPQETQYF
- | TRBJ1-2 | TRBV27 | TRBD1 | TGTGCCAGCAGTTTAACTCGCCGGGCAGGGGGCTTCTATGGCTACACCTTC | CASSLTRRAGGFYGYTF
- | TRBJ2-5 | TRBV5-1 | TRBD1 | TGCGCCAGCAGCGGGACAGGGGACGAGACCCAGTACTTC | CASSGTGDETQYF
once | TRBJ2-7 | TRBV30 | TRBD2 | TGTGCCTGGAGGGGGAGGGCTTACTCCTACGAGCAGTACTTC | CAWRGRAYSYEQYF
once | TRBJ1-5 | TRBV28 | TRBD1 | TGTGCCAGCAGTTTTGGGACAGATAGCAATCAGCCCCAGCATTTT | CASSFGTDSNQPQHF
- | TRBJ2-7 | TRBV10-3 | - | TGTGCCATCAGTGAGTCGGTCGGGGCGGGGGCTAGAGAGCAGTACTTC | CAISESVGAGAREQYF
- | TRBJ1-2 | TRBV11-2 | - | TGTGCCAGCAGCTTAGTTCAGGGGCCCTCCTATGGCTACACCTTC | CASSLVQGPSYGYTF
- | TRBJ2-3 | TRBV28 | TRBD1 | TGTGCCAGCAGACGCCGGACAGGGGTTGGACGTTCAAATACGCAGTATTTT | CASRRRTGVGRSNTQYF
few | TRBJ2-2 | TRBV27 | - | TGTGCCAGCAGTTTAATGGCTGCCAACCCCGGGGAGCTGTTTTTT | CASSLMAANPGELFF
medium-sized | TRBJ1-1 | TRBV6-5 | TRBD1 | TGTGCCAGCAGTTCTTGGACAGGGTTTGGCACTGAAGCTTTCTTT | CASSSWTGFGTEAFF
- | TRBJ2-3 | TRBV29-1 | TRBD2 | TGCAGCGTTGAGGGGGGAGGGCCCGTCGCAGATACGCAGTATTTT | CSVEGGGPVADTQYF
- | TRBJ2-1 | TRBV6-1 | - | TGTGCCAGCAGTGGACTGACTGCGAGCTCCTACAATGAGCAGTTCTTC | CASSGLTASSYNEQFF
few | TRBJ2-3 | TRBV2 | TRBD2 | TGTGCCAGCACCGGACTAGTCAGCACAGATACGCAGTATTTT | CASTGLVSTDTQYF
few | TRBJ2-7 | TRBV25-1 | - | TGTGCCAGCAGTAACCTAGGGGGAGGGAGCTCCTACGAGCAGTACTTC | CASSNLGGGSSYEQYF
few | TRBJ2-3 | TRBV4-3 | - | TGCGCCAGCAGCCAAAGCCTTAATCCCACAGATACGCAGTATTTT | CASSQSLNPTDTQYF
- | TRBJ1-1 | TRBV25-1 | - | TGTGCCAGCAGTGAATGGGGCAGCGAAGCTTTCTTT | CASSEWGSEAFF
- | TRBJ1-2 | TRBV28 | - | TGTGCCAGCAGGTCCAGGGTGATTGTATCCCATGGCTACACCTTC | CASRSRVIVSHGYTF
few | TRBJ2-3 | TRBV14 | TRBD2 | TGTGCCAGCAGCCAACACGGTGGCGGGAGAGAGGACACAGATACGCAGTATTTT | CASSQHGGGREDTDTQYF
few | TRBJ2-7 | TRBV4-2 | - | TGTGCCAGCAGCCAATCGGACAAGTACGAGCAGTACTTC | CASSQSDKYEQYF
- | TRBJ1-2 | TRBV28 | - | TGTGCCAGCAGTTTTAGACAGAACTATGGCTACACCTTC | CASSFRQNYGYTF
- | TRBJ1-5 | TRBV19 | - | TGTGCCAGTAGTAATCTAGGGGGATTTAGCAATCAGCCCCAGCATTTT | CASSNLGGFSNQPQHF
- | TRBJ1-2 | TRBV25-1 | TRBD1 | TGTGCCAGCAGTGAATTCGGGGACAGCTATGGCTACACCTTC | CASSEFGDSYGYTF
- | TRBJ1-3 | TRBV2 | - | TGTGCCAGCAGTGAATGGGGGGGTGGAAACACCATATATTTT | CASSEWGGGNTIYF
- | TRBJ2-7 | TRBV30 | - | TGTGCCTGGAGTAGCCTCCGAGGATCCGAGCAGTACTTC | CAWSSLRGSEQYF